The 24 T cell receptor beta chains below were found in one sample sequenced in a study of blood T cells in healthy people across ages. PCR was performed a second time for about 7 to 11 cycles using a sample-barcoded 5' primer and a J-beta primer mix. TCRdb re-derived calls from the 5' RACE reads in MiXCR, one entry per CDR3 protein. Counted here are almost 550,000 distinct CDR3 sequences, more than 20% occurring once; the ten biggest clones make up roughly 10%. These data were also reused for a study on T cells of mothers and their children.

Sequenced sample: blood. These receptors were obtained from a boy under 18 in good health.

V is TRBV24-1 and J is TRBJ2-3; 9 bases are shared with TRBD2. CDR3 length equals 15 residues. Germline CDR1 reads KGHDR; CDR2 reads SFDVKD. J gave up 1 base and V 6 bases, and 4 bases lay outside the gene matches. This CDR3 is CATSIAGAGTDTQYF. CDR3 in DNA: TGTGCCACCAGTATAGCGGGAGCGGGCACAGATACGCAGTATTTT.

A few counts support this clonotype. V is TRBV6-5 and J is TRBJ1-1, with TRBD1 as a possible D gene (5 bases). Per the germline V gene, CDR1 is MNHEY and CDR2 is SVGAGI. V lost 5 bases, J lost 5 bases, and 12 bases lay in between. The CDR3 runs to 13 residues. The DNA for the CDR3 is TGTGCCAGCAGTCGGGGGGGTAGGACTGAAGCTTTCTTT. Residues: CASSRGGRTEAFF.

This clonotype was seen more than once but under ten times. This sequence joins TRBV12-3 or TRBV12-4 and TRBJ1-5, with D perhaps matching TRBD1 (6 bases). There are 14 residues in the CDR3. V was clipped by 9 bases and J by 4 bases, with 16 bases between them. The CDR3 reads CASLGEGVNQPQHF. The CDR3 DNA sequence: TGTGCCAGTCTTGGGGAGGGGGTAAATCAGCCCCAGCATTTT.

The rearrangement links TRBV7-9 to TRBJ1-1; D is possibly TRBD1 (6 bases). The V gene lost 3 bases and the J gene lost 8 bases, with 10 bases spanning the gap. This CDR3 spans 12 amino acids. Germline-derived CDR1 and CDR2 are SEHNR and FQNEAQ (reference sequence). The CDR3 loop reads CASSFYGTEAFF. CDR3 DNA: TGTGCCAGCAGCTTTTATGGGACAGAAGCTTTCTTT.

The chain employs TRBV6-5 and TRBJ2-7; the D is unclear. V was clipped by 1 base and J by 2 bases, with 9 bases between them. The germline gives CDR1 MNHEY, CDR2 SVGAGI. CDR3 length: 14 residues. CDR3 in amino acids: CASSYYGVTYEQYF. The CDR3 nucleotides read TGTGCCAGCAGTTACTATGGGGTTACCTACGAGCAGTACTTC.

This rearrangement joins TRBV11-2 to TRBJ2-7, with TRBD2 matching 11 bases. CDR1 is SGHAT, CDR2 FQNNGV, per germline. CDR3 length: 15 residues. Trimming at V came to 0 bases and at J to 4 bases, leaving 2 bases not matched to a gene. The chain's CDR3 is CASSLDIAGGYEQYF. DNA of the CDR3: TGTGCCAGCAGCTTAGATATAGCGGGAGGGTACGAGCAGTACTTC.

CDR3 nucleotide sequence: TGTGCCAGCAGTTACGTGGGACTTGACAGCCACGAGCAGTACTTC. Its protein product is CASSYVGLDSHEQYF. The chain uses TRBV6-2 or TRBV6-3 and TRBJ2-7, with D possibly matching TRBD2 (6 bases). Germline CDR1 MNHEY, CDR2 SVGEGT. Deletions cut 2 bases from V and 5 bases from J, with 16 bases between. The CDR3 spans 15 residues.

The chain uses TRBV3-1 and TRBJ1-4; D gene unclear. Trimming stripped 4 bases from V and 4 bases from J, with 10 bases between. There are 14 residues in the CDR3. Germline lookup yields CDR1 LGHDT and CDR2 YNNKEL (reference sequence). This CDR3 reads CASSPEGFNEKLFF. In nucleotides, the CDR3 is TGTGCCAGCAGCCCAGAGGGATTTAATGAAAAACTGTTTTTT. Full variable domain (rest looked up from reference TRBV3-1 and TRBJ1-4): DTAVSQTPKYLVTQMGNDKSIKCEQNLGHDTMYWYKQDSKKFLKIMFSYNNKELIINETVPNRFSPKSPDKAHLNLHINSLELGDSAVYFCASSPEGFNEKLFFGSGTQLSVL.

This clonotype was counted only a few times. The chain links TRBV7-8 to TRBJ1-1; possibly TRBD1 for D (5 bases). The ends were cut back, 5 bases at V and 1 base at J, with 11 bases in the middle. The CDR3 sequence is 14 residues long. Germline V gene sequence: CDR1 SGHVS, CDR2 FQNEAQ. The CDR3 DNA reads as TGTGCCAGCAGCCCGCAGGGCAAGAACACTGAAGCTTTCTTT. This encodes CASSPQGKNTEAFF. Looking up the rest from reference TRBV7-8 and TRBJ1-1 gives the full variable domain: GAGVSQSPRYKVAKRGQDVALRCDPISGHVSLFWYQQALGQGPEFLTYFQNEAQLDKSGLPSDRFFAERPEGSVSTLKIQRTQQEDSAVYLCASSPQGKNTEAFFGQGTRLTVV.

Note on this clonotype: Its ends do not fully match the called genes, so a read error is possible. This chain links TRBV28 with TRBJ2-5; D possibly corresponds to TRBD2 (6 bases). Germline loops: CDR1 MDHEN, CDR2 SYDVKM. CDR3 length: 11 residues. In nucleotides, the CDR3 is TGTGCCAGCAGTTTGGAGGGACTGGAAAGGTTC. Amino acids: CASSLEGLERF.

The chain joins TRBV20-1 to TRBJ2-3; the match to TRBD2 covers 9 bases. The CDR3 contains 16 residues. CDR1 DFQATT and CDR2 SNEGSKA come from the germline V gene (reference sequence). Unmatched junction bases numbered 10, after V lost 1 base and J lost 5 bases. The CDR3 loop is CSARALRGGDRDTQYF. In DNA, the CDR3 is TGCAGTGCTAGAGCGTTGCGGGGGGGCGACCGAGATACGCAGTATTTT.

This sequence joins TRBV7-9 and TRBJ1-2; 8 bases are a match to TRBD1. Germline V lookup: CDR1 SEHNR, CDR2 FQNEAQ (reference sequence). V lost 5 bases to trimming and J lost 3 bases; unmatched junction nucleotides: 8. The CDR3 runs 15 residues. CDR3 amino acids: CASSQPDRVYYGYTF. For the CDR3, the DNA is TGTGCCAGCAGCCAGCCGGACAGGGTTTACTATGGCTACACCTTC.

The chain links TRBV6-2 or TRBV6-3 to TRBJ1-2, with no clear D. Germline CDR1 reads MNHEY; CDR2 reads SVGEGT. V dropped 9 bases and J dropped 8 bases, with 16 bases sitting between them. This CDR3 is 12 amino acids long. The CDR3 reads CASLAGAGGYTF. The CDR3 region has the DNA TGTGCCAGTCTCGCGGGCGCGGGCGGCTACACCTTC.

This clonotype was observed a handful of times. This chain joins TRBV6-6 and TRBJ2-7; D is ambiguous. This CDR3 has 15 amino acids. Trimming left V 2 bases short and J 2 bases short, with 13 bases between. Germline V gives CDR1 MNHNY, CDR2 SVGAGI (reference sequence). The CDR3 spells CASSYRAASTYEQYF. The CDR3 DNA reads TGTGCCAGCAGTTACAGGGCCGCCTCCACCTACGAGCAGTACTTC.

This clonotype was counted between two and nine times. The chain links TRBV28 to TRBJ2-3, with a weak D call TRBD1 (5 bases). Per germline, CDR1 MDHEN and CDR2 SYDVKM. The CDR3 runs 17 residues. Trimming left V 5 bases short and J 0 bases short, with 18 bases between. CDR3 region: CASSPPQGSTSTDTQYF. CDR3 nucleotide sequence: TGTGCCAGCAGTCCCCCTCAGGGTAGCACTAGCACAGATACGCAGTATTTT.

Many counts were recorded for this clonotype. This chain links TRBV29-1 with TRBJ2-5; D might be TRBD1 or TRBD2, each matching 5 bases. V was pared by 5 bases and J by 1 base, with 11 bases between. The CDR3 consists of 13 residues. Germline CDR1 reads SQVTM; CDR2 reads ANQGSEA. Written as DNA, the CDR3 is TGCAGCGTTACCCAGGGAGCCCAAGAGACCCAGTACTTC. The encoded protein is CSVTQGAQETQYF.

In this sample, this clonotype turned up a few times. CDR3 loop: CSAGGTLTGELFF. The CDR3 region has the DNA TGCAGCGCCGGCGGGACTCTTACCGGGGAGCTGTTTTTT. The chain combines TRBV29-1 with TRBJ2-2, with a tentative D call TRBD2 (6 bases). The germline V and J ends were trimmed by 7 bases and 5 bases, with 14 bases remaining between them. The CDR3 is made up of 13 amino acids. Germline values: CDR1 SQVTM, CDR2 ANQGSEA.

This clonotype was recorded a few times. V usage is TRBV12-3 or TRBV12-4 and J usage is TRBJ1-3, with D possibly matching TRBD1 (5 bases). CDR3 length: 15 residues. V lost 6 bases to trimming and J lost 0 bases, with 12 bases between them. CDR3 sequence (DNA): TGTGCCAGCAGCTACCGACAGAACTCTGGAAACACCATATATTTT. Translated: CASSYRQNSGNTIYF.

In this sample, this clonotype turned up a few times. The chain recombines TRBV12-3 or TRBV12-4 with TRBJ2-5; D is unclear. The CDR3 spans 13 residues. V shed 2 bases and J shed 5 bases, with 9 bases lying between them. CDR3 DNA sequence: TGTGCCAGCAGTTTATGGAATTCGGAGACCCAGTACTTC. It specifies CASSLWNSETQYF.

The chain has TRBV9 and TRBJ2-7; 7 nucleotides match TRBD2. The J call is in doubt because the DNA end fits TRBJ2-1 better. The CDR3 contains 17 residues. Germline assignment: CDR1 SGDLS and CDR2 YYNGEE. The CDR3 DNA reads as TGTGCCAGCAGCTCTAGCGGACTTCCTCTTGGGTACAATGAGCAGTTCTTC. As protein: CASSSSGLPLGYNEQFF.

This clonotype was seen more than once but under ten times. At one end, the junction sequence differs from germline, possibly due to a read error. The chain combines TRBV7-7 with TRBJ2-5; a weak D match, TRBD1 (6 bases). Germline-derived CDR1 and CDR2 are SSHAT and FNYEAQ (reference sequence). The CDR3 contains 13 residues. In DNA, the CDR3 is TGTGCTAGCAGCCGGACAGAAAAAGAGACCCAGTACTTC. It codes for CASSRTEKETQYF.

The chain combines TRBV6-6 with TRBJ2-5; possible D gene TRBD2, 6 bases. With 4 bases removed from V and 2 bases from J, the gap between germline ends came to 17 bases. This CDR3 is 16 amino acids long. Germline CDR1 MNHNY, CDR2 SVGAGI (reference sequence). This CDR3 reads CASSSQASASQETQYF. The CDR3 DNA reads TGTGCCAGCAGTTCCCAAGCTAGCGCCAGTCAAGAGACCCAGTACTTC.

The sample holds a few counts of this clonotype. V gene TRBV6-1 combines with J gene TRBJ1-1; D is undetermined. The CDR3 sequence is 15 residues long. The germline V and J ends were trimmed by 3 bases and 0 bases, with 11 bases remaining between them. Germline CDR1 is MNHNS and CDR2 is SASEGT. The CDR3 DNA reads TGTGCCAGCAGTGAGCTGCAGGCTATGAACACTGAAGCTTTCTTT. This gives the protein CASSELQAMNTEAFF.

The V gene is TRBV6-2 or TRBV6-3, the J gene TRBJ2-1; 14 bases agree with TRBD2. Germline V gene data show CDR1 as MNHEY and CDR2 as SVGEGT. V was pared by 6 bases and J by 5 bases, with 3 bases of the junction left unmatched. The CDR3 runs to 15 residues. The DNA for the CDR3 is TGTGCCAGCAGGGGGGGACTAGCGGGAGACAATGAGCAGTTCTTC. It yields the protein CASRGGLAGDNEQFF.